The rows below give T cell receptor beta chains drawn from one sample of a study of blood T cell repertoires in COVID-19. Libraries were prepared by immunoSEQ multiplex PCR; TCRdb keeps only in-frame clonotypes and omits some of them. Of about 300,000 clones in the sample, 89% were seen once. The specimen was PBMCs or T cells enriched from blood (not recorded which). The source is a woman aged 40 to 50 who had recovered from COVID-19. The CDR3 runs from the conserved cysteine through the conserved F or W.

j_call	v_call	cdr3_aa
TRBJ1-6	TRBV6-5	CASSYRDGRPLHF
TRBJ2-7	TRBV19	CASRGSGPGEQYF
TRBJ2-2	TRBV2	CASISSGGNTGELFF
TRBJ2-1	TRBV3-1/TRBV3-2	CASSILAGGYNEQFF
TRBJ1-2	TRBV5-1	CASSLGQGPLGGYTF
TRBJ1-5	TRBV7-8	CASSVLPGASNQPQHF
TRBJ2-5	TRBV27	CASSPTWAGGQETQYF
TRBJ1-4	TRBV4-1	CASSQNAGREKLFF
TRBJ2-7	TRBV4-1	CASSQGQTYEQYF
TRBJ1-1	TRBV5-1	CASSLVPGTGNTEAFF
TRBJ2-5	TRBV10-1	CASSEDGSSQETQYF
TRBJ1-2	TRBV6-5	CASSYRPGNYGYTF
TRBJ2-7	TRBV4-1	CASSQVAGGRAHSFEQYF
TRBJ1-3	TRBV30	CAWSVMLRGNTIYF
TRBJ1-4	TRBV30	CAWRPVQGLAGEKLFF
TRBJ1-2	TRBV4-3	CASSQGMTGYYGYTF
TRBJ1-3	TRBV18	CASSPESGQGSAGNTIYF
TRBJ2-5	TRBV5-1	CASSPGTHQETQYF
TRBJ2-7	TRBV20-1	CSASATGGSYEQYF
TRBJ1-5	TRBV3-1/TRBV3-2	CASSQRIQGSDQPQHF
TRBJ1-6	TRBV5-5	CASSQGHNNNSPLHF
TRBJ2-3	TRBV24-1	CATSDRPGLGSDTQYF
TRBJ2-2	TRBV6-5	CASSIRDNTGELFF
TRBJ1-3	TRBV5-1	CASSRPDRDSGNTIYF
TRBJ1-2	TRBV30	CAWSFSRTGNYGYTF
TRBJ1-6	TRBV3-1/TRBV3-2	CASSQAGNSPLHF
TRBJ2-7	TRBV30	CAWSSHGFFRTISYEQYF
TRBJ1-5	TRBV5-1	CASSLAGQYNQPQHF
TRBJ1-5	TRBV6-2/TRBV6-3	CASSYGAAYSNQPQHF
TRBJ2-1	TRBV5-5	CASKLEVGGVVALLQFF